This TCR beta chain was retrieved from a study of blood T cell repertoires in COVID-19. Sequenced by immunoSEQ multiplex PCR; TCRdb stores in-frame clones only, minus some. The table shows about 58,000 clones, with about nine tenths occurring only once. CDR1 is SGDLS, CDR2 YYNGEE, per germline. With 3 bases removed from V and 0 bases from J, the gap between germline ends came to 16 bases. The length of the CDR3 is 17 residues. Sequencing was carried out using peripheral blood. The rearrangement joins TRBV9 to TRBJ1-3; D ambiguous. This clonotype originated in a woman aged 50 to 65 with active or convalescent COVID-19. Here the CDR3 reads CASSAYIALDSGNTIYF. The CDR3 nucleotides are TGTGCCAGCAGCGCCTACATCGCACTAGACTCTGGAAACACCATATATTTT.